The 17 T cell receptor beta chains presented below share a single source sample, sequenced in a study of Ad26.COV2.S vaccination and SARS-CoV-2 variants. Sequencing was performed with immunoSEQ multiplex PCR; in TCRdb, only in-frame clones are kept and a portion is missing. The table includes hundreds of thousands of clones, roughly 90% detected once. The sample's treatment: roughly 20 received Ad26.COV2.S at low or high dose, single or two shots; several received placebo; per-sample allocation not given. Day 63 following the first vaccine or placebo injection was when the samples were taken. Specimen: peripheral blood, collected in a trial of Ad26.COV2.S vaccine versus placebo. All receptors derive from a person between 18 and 65 years old who received the Ad26.COV2.S COVID-19 vaccine or a placebo.

The genes are TRBV5-1 and TRBJ2-1; D is unresolved. Trimming shortened V by 6 bases and J by 5 bases, and 6 bases separated the two germline ends. This CDR3 spans 11 amino acids. Germline loops: CDR1 SGHRS, CDR2 YFSETQ. Here the CDR3 DNA reads TGCGCCAGCATAAGGAACAATGAGCAGTTCTTC. Its translation: CASIRNNEQFF.

The chain is built from TRBV3-1 (or the pseudogene TRBV3-2) and TRBJ2-1, with unresolved D. The germline V and J ends were trimmed by 4 bases and 5 bases, with 12 bases remaining between them. The CDR3 is 14 amino acids. Germline V lookup: CDR1 LGHDT, CDR2 YNNKEL (reference sequence). The CDR3 reads CASSPRFEDNEQFF. In DNA form, the CDR3 reads TGTGCCAGCAGCCCAAGATTCGAGGACAATGAGCAGTTCTTC.

There are a few counts of this clone. The V gene is TRBV2, the J gene TRBJ2-3; 10 bases map to TRBD1. Looked up from germline, CDR1 is SNHLY and CDR2 is FYNNEI. This CDR3 has 17 amino acids. Trimming at V came to 5 bases and at J to 2 bases, leaving 10 bases not matched to a gene. CDR3 DNA sequence: TGTGCCAGCAGTAAAAAGCGGACAGGGGGGGCCACAGATACGCAGTATTTT. This gives the protein CASSKKRTGGATDTQYF.

About this clone: This specimen includes other DNA sequences encoding the same CDR3. The genes are TRBV6-5 and TRBJ1-1; D call uncertain. The CDR3 extends over 13 amino acids. Germline V gene sequence: CDR1 MNHEY, CDR2 SVGAGI. V was clipped by 2 bases and J by 4 bases, with 8 bases between them. CDR3 in DNA: TGTGCCAGCAGTTACGGACCGGGCACTGAAGCTTTCTTT. Amino acid sequence: CASSYGPGTEAFF.

V gene TRBV14 combines with J gene TRBJ2-5, with 8 nucleotides matching TRBD1. Germline CDR1 and CDR2: SGHDN and FVKESK. The CDR3 covers 16 residues. V lost 1 base and J lost 4; bases outside the gene matches: 8. This CDR3 is CASSQAMGTGGETQYF. In nucleotides, the CDR3 is TGTGCCAGCAGCCAAGCAATGGGCACAGGGGGAGAGACCCAGTACTTC.

The V call is TRBV7-9, the J call TRBJ2-5; D remains ambiguous. CDR3 length equals 14 residues. The germline V gene has CDR1 SEHNR and CDR2 FQNEAQ (reference sequence). V lost 8 bases, J lost 5 bases, and 18 bases lay in between. CDR3 nucleotide sequence: TGTGCCAGCGGGTCCGGCGCACTCGGGGAGACCCAGTACTTC. Translation gives CASGSGALGETQYF.

The genes are TRBV29-1 and TRBJ2-2; tentative D call: TRBD1 (5 bases). The CDR3 sequence is 17 residues long. Germline V gene lookup returns CDR1 SQVTM and CDR2 ANQGSEA. Trimming removed 2 bases at V and 1 base at J, with 17 bases between. The CDR3 loop is CSVEPKGGAGNTGELFF. CDR3 coding DNA: TGCAGCGTTGAACCCAAGGGTGGGGCAGGGAACACCGGGGAGCTGTTTTTT.

The gene calls are TRBV2 and TRBJ1-6; TRBD1 might be the D (5 bases). Trimming left V 7 bases short and J 6 bases short, with 10 bases between. Germline CDR1 SNHLY, CDR2 FYNNEI. The CDR3 has 13 residues. CDR3 bases: TGTGCCAGCACCGCGGGGGTTAATTCACCCCTCCACTTT. This encodes CASTAGVNSPLHF. The entire variable domain, with the rest obtained from reference TRBV2 and TRBJ1-6, is as follows: EPEVTQTPSHQVTQMGQEVILRCVPISNHLYFYWYRQILGQKVEFLVSFYNNEISEKSEIFDDQFSVERPDGSNFTLKIRSTKLEDSAMYFCASTAGVNSPLHFGNGTRLTVT.

The chain couples TRBV19 to TRBJ1-2; the match to TRBD1 covers 7 bases. V shed 6 bases and J 3 bases; nucleotides not matched to a gene: 13. Per the germline V gene, CDR1 is LNHDA and CDR2 is SQIVND (reference sequence). The length of the CDR3 is 16 residues. Written as DNA, the CDR3 is TGTGCCAGTAGCCCTAGTGAGGCAGGGGGTCACTATGGCTACACCTTC. It yields the protein CASSPSEAGGHYGYTF.

CDR3 loop: CASSLRWWNEQFF. The CDR3 region has the DNA TGTGCCAGCAGCTTACGTTGGTGGAATGAGCAGTTCTTC. The chain employs TRBV11-3 and TRBJ2-1; D is uncertain. Germline CDR1 SGHNT, CDR2 YENEEA. Trimming took 2 bases from V and 7 from J, leaving 9 bases between them. The CDR3 consists of 13 residues. Using reference TRBV11-3 and TRBJ2-1 for the parts outside the CDR3, the full variable domain is EAGVVQSPRYKIIEKKQPVAFWCNPISGHNTLYWYLQNLGQGPELLIRYENEEAVDDSQLPKDRFSAERLKGVDSTLKIQPAELGDSAVYLCASSLRWWNEQFFGPGTRLTVL.

The table lists this clone with a few counts. The chain uses TRBV25-1 and TRBJ2-7; the match to TRBD1 covers 7 bases. Unmatched junction bases numbered 6, after V lost 7 bases and J lost 0 bases. Germline assignment: CDR1 MGHDK and CDR2 SYGVNS. This CDR3 contains 14 residues. CDR3 DNA: TGTGCCAGCACCCTACAGGGGAGCTCCTACGAGCAGTACTTC. It specifies CASTLQGSSYEQYF.

The gene calls are TRBV5-6 and TRBJ2-5; 14 bases agree with TRBD2. The CDR3 runs 16 residues. Germline trimming cut 3 bases from V and 5 bases from J; bases unmatched to any gene: 6. Germline lookup yields CDR1 SGHDT and CDR2 YYEEEE. CDR3 DNA: TGTGCCAGCAGCTGGGGACTAGCGGGAGTAGGGGAGACCCAGTACTTC. Translating it yields CASSWGLAGVGETQYF.

The genes are TRBV19 and TRBJ2-1; unclear D gene. The CDR3 totals 12 residues. V lost 1 base and J lost 8, with 6 bases in between. Germline V gives CDR1 LNHDA, CDR2 SQIVND (reference sequence). The CDR3: CASSIGSHEQFF. The CDR3 nucleotides read TGTGCCAGTAGTATAGGTAGTCATGAGCAGTTCTTC. Complete variable domain (other parts from reference TRBV19 and TRBJ2-1): DGGITQSPKYLFRKEGQNVTLSCEQNLNHDAMYWYRQDPGQGLRLIYYSQIVNDFQKGDIAEGYSVSREKKESFPLTVTSAQKNPTAFYLCASSIGSHEQFFGPGTRLTVL.

The rearrangement joins TRBV5-4 to TRBJ1-5, with TRBD1 as a possible D gene (5 bases). V was clipped by 1 base and J by 1 base, with 18 bases between them. Per the germline V gene, CDR1 is SGHNT and CDR2 is YYREEE (reference sequence). The CDR3 is made up of 18 amino acids. CDR3 nucleotide sequence: TGTGCCAGCAGCTTGTCTCAGGGTAACGTCATGAGCAATCAGCCCCAGCATTTT. Residues: CASSLSQGNVMSNQPQHF.

The V gene is TRBV10-3, the J gene TRBJ2-5; 16 positions agree with TRBD2. The germline V gene has CDR1 ENHRY and CDR2 SYGVKD. The CDR3 consists of 16 residues. The V segment lost 4 bases and the J segment 3 bases; nucleotides outside the gene matches: 2. This chain's CDR3 is CAISAGTSGREETQYF. Here the CDR3 DNA reads TGTGCCATCAGTGCTGGGACTAGCGGGAGGGAAGAGACCCAGTACTTC.

V gene TRBV25-1 combines with J gene TRBJ1-3; D might be TRBD1 (5 bases). Trimming pared 6 bases from V and 5 bases from J, leaving 14 bases between. CDR1 and CDR2 from the germline V gene are MGHDK and SYGVNS. The CDR3 runs to 14 residues. Written as DNA, the CDR3 is TGTGCCAGCAGCCTAACAGGCCCCAGAAACACCATATATTTT. Translating it yields CASSLTGPRNTIYF. Drawing the rest from reference TRBV25-1 and TRBJ1-3, the complete variable domain is EADIYQTPRYLVIGTGKKITLECSQTMGHDKMYWYQQDPGMELHLIHYSYGVNSTEKGDLSSESTVSRIRTEHFPLTLESARPSHTSQYLCASSLTGPRNTIYFGEGSWLTVV.

This clone was recorded a few times. The chain combines TRBV20-1 with TRBJ1-3; D unresolved. Germline CDR1 reads DFQATT; CDR2 reads SNEGSKA (reference sequence). There are 11 residues in the CDR3. V lost 3 bases, J lost 12 bases, and 12 bases lay in between. The CDR3 region is CSARTLTDIYF. The CDR3 DNA reads TGCAGTGCTAGGACATTAACTGACATATATTTT.